Listed below are T cell receptor beta chains from one sample, sequenced in a study of blood T cell repertoires in COVID-19. TCRdb keeps only in-frame clones here, not all; method: immunoSEQ multiplex PCR. The table lists tens of thousands of clones, about 89% of them singletons. The sequenced sample was peripheral blood. Receptors originate from a man in his fifties or sixties with COVID-19, enrolled during active disease. Each CDR3 is given with its conserved first and last residue. Each record gives: J gene, CDR3 length, V gene, clone size, D gene, CDR3 DNA, CDR3 protein. A D gene is named only where the DNA matches it firmly. Clone size is shown for a subset of rows, as once, few, many or a class of expanded clone.

J: TRBJ2-7
length: 14
V: TRBV6-5
size: once
D: TRBD1
DNA: TGTGCCAGCAGACCACAGGGGGCAACCTACGAGCAGTACTTC
CDR3: CASRPQGATYEQYF

J: TRBJ2-3
length: 16
V: TRBV2
size: .
D: TRBD2
DNA: TGTGCCAGCAGTCTACTAGCGGGAGGGGTTACAGATACGCAGTATTTT
CDR3: CASSLLAGGVTDTQYF

J: TRBJ2-7
length: 14
V: TRBV3-1/TRBV3-2
size: few
D: TRBD1
DNA: TGTGCCAGCAGTCGGGACAGGGCGATTAACGAGCAGTACTTC
CDR3: CASSRDRAINEQYF

J: TRBJ2-3
length: 15
V: TRBV5-4
size: .
D: .
DNA: TGTGCCAGCAGCGAGGCCGGGGACACCACAGATACGCAGTATTTT
CDR3: CASSEAGDTTDTQYF

J: TRBJ1-1
length: 13
V: TRBV12-3/TRBV12-4
size: .
D: TRBD1
DNA: TGTGCCAGCAGTCCCCGGACAGGACTTGAAGCTTTCTTT
CDR3: CASSPRTGLEAFF

J: TRBJ2-5
length: 15
V: TRBV30
size: .
D: TRBD2
DNA: TGTGCCTGGAATAGGCTAGCGGGAGTACGAGAGACCCAGTACTTC
CDR3: CAWNRLAGVRETQYF

J: TRBJ2-1
length: 16
V: TRBV19
size: .
D: TRBD2
DNA: TGTGCCAGTAGCCCGGGACTAGCGGACACCGTCAATGAGCAGTTCTTC
CDR3: CASSPGLADTVNEQFF

J: TRBJ2-2
length: 15
V: TRBV24-1
size: .
D: .
DNA: TGTGCCACCAGTGATCCCGGACTTATCACCGGGGAGCTGTTTTTT
CDR3: CATSDPGLITGELFF

J: TRBJ2-7
length: 11
V: TRBV5-8
size: .
D: .
DNA: TGTGCCAGCAGCTTTTCCCGGGAGCAGTACTTC
CDR3: CASSFSREQYF

J: TRBJ2-7
length: 17
V: TRBV18
size: .
D: TRBD2
DNA: TGTGCCAGCTCACCAGGTACTAGCGGGAGTCGGACCTACGAGCAGTACTTC
CDR3: CASSPGTSGSRTYEQYF

J: TRBJ2-1
length: 12
V: TRBV10-3
size: few
D: TRBD2
DNA: TGTGCCATCAGCGGGGGGGTCAATGAGCAGTTCTTC
CDR3: CAISGGVNEQFF

J: TRBJ2-1
length: 16
V: TRBV4-1
size: .
D: .
DNA: TGCGCCAGCAGCCATGTCAGTATAAGCTCCTACAATGAGCAGTTCTTC
CDR3: CASSHVSISSYNEQFF

J: TRBJ2-2
length: 15
V: TRBV19
size: .
D: TRBD2
DNA: TGTGCCAGTAGTAGGGGACTAGAGGACACCGGGGAGCTGTTTTTT
CDR3: CASSRGLEDTGELFF

J: TRBJ1-5
length: 13
V: TRBV28
size: .
D: .
DNA: TGTGCCAGCTTCGGGACAAGAGGACAGCCCCAGCATTTT
CDR3: CASFGTRGQPQHF

J: TRBJ1-2
length: 14
V: TRBV6-5
size: .
D: .
DNA: TGTGCCAGCAGTTACTCCCAGGGAGGGCGAGGCTACACCTTC
CDR3: CASSYSQGGRGYTF